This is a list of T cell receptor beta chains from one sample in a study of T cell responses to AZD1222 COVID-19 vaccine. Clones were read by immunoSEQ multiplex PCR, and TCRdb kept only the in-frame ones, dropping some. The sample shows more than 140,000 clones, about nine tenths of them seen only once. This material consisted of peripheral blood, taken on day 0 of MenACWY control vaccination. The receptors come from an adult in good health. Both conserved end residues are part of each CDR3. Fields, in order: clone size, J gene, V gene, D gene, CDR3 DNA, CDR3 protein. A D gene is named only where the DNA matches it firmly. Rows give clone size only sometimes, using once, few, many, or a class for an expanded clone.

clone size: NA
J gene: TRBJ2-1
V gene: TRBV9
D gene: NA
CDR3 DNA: TGTGCCAGCAGCTTCCGAGTAATGGATGAGCAGTTCTTC
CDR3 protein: CASSFRVMDEQFF

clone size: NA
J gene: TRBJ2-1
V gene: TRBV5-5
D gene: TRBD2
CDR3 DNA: TGTGCCAGCAGCTTGTCGCCTAGCGGGGACATCTACAATGAGCAGTTCTTC
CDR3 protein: CASSLSPSGDIYNEQFF

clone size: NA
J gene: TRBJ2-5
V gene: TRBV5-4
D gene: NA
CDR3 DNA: TGTGCCAGCAGTTTGTCGCAGACCCAGTACTTC
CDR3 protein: CASSLSQTQYF

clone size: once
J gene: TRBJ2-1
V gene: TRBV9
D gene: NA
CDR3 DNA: TGTGCCAGCAGCGTAGACTCGGCGAGGGAGCAGTTCTTC
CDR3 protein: CASSVDSAREQFF

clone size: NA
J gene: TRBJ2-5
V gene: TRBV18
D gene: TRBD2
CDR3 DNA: TGTGCCAGCTCACACCCCGGGACTATGCCGGAGACCCAGTACTTC
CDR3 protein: CASSHPGTMPETQYF

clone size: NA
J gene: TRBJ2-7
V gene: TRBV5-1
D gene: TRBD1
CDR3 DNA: TGCGCCAGCAGCACCGCGGGACAGGGACGCTCCTACGAGCAGTACTTC
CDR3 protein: CASSTAGQGRSYEQYF

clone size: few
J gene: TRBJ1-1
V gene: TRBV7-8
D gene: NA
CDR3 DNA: TGTGCCAGCAGCCCGATCCTCGGAGCTGAAGCTTTCTTT
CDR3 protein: CASSPILGAEAFF

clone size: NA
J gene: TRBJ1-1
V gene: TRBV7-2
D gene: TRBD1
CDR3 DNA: TGTGCCAGCAGCCCTACCCGACAGGGCTCGGCTTTCTTT
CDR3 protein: CASSPTRQGSAFF

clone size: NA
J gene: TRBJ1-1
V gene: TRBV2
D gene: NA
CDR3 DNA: TGTGCCAGTGCGGGCTATTTAATGAACACTGAAGCTTTCTTT
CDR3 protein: CASAGYLMNTEAFF

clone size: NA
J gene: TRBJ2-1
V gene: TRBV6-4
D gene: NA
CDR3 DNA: TGTGCCAGCAGTGACCTCCCGGGGGATGAGCAGTTCTTC
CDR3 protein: CASSDLPGDEQFF

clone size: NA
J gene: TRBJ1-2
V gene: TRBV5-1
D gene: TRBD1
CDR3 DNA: TGCGCCAGCAGCCCACAGGGGGCTGACTATGGCTACACCTTC
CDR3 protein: CASSPQGADYGYTF

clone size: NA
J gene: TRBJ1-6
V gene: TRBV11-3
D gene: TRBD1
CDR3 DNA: TGTGCCAGCAGCTTTAACCCTTTGACAGGGGGTAATTCACCCCTCCACTTT
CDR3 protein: CASSFNPLTGGNSPLHF

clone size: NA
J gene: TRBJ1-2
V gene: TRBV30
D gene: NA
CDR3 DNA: TGTGCCTGGAGTCAGGCTGAGGGTTTCAATGGCTACACCTTC
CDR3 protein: CAWSQAEGFNGYTF

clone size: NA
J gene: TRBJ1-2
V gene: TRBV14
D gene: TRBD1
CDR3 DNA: TGTGCCAGCAGCCAAGGACAGGGGAACTATGGCTACACCTTC
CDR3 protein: CASSQGQGNYGYTF

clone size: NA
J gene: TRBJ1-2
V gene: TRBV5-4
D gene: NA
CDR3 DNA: TGTTCCTATGATGGCTACACCTTC
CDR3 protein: CSYDGYTF

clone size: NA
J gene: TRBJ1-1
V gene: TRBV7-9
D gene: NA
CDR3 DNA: TGTGCCAGCTACGACTCATCGAGGTACACTGAAGCTTTCTTT
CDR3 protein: CASYDSSRYTEAFF

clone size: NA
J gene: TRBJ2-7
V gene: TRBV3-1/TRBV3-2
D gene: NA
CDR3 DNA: TGTGCCAGCAGCCAACAGAGCGGTACCTACGAGCAGTACTTC
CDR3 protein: CASSQQSGTYEQYF

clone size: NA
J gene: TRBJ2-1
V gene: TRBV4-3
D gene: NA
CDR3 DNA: TGCGCCAGCAGCCCCCAATTCAGCGTCTACAATGAGCAGTTCTTC
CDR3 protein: CASSPQFSVYNEQFF

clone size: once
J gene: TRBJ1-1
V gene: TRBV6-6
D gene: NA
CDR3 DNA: TGTGCCAGCAGCCAGACTGCGAACACTGAAGCTTTCTTT
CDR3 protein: CASSQTANTEAFF

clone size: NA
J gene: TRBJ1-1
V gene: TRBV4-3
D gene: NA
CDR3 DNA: TGCGCCAGCAGCCAAGATCGACAGCTTGAAGCTTTCTTT
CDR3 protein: CASSQDRQLEAFF

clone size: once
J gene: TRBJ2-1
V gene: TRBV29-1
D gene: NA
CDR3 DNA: TGCAGCGTTGACTTCGGTGGGCTCAATGAGCAGTTCTTC
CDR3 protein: CSVDFGGLNEQFF

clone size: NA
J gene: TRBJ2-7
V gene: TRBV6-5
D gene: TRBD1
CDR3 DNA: TGTGCCAGCACCGCGAGGACAGGATTCTCCTACGAGCAGTACTTC
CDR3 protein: CASTARTGFSYEQYF

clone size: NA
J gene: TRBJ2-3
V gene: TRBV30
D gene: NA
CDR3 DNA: TGTGCCTGGAGTGTGGGCGGAGAGGGTACGCAGTATTTT
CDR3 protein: CAWSVGGEGTQYF

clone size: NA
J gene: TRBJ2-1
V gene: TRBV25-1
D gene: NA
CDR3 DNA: TGTGCCAGCAGTGAACTCCATGGGCAGGGGCCGGGGAATGAGCAGTTCTTC
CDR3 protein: CASSELHGQGPGNEQFF

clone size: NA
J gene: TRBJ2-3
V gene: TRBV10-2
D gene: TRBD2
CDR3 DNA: TGCGCCAGCAGTCACAGCGGGGGCGCAGATACGCAGTATTTT
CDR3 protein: CASSHSGGADTQYF

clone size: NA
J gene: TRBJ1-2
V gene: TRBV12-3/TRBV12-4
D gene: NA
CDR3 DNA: TGTGCCAGCACTACCGTGGGGGGTGGTGGCTACACCTTC
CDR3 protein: CASTTVGGGGYTF

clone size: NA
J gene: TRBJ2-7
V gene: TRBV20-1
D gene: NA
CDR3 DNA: TGCAGTGCCCACACCCCCTACGAGCAGTACTTC
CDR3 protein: CSAHTPYEQYF

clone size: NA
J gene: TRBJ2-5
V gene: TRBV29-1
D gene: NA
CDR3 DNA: TGCAGCGTTAGTCAGAACCAAGAGACCCAGTACTTC
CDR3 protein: CSVSQNQETQYF

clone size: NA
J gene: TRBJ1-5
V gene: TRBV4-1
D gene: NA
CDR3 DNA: TGCGCCAGCAGCCAAGATCAAGGAGGGGGCAATCAGCCCCAGCATTTT
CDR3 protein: CASSQDQGGGNQPQHF

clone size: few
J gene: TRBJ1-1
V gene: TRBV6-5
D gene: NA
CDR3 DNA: TGTGCCAGCAGTTACCACCAGATAGTCCCGAACACTGAAGCTTTCTTT
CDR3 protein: CASSYHQIVPNTEAFF

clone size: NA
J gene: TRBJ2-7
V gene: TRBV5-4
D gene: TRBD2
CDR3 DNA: TGTGCCAGCAGCTTTGGGGGGGGGTCCTACGAGCAGTACTTC
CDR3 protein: CASSFGGGSYEQYF

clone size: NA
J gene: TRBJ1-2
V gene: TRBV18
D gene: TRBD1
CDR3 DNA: TGTGCCAGCTCGATCACCGGACAGGACTATGGCTACACCTTC
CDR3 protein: CASSITGQDYGYTF

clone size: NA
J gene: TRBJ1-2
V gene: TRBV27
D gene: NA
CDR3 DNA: TGTGCCAGCAGTTTATCGGGGTCGGGGGGAAGCTCCGGCTATGGCTACACCTTC
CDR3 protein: CASSLSGSGGSSGYGYTF

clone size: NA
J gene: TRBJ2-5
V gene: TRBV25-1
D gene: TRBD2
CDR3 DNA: TGTGCCAGCAGTGAGATCGGGAGGGGCCAAGAGACCCAGTACTTC
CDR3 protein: CASSEIGRGQETQYF

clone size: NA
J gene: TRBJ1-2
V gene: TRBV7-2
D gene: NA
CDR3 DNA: TGTGCCAGCAGCTTACCCTCCGGGGGCTACACCTTC
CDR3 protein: CASSLPSGGYTF

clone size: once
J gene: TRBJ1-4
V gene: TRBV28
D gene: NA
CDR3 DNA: TGTGCCAGCAGTGCTTGGGGGGGCGCGGATGAAAAACTGTTTTTT
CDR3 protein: CASSAWGGADEKLFF

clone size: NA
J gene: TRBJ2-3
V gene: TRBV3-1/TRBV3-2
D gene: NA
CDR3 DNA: TGTGCCAGCAGACTTGGGTCCCCCACAGATACGCAGTATTTT
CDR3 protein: CASRLGSPTDTQYF

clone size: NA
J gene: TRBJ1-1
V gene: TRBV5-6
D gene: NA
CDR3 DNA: TGTGCCAGCAGCTTAAGAGGAGGAATGAACACTGAAGCTTTCTTT
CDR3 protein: CASSLRGGMNTEAFF

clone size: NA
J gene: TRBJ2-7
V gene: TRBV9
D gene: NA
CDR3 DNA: TGTGCCAGCAGCCGGAGCTCTGGGACGGCAACCTACGAGCAGTACTTC
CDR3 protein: CASSRSSGTATYEQYF

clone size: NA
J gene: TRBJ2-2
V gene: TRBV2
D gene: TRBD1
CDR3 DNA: TGTGCCAGCAGTGGACGACAGGGGGCCGGGGAGCTGTTTTTT
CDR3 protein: CASSGRQGAGELFF

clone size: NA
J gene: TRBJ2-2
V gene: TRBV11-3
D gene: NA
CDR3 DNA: TGTGCCAGCAGCTTAGAGGGGGGTCCGGTCACCGGGGAGCTGTTTTTT
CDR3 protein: CASSLEGGPVTGELFF

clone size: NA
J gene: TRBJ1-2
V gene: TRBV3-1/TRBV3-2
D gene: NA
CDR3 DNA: TGTGCCAGCAGCCAATTGGGGTCGGGGTATGGCTACACCTTC
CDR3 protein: CASSQLGSGYGYTF

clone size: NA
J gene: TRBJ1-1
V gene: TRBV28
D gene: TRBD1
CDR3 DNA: TGTGCCAGCAGTGGGGACAGGGGGTGGACTGAAGCTTTCTTT
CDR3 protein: CASSGDRGWTEAFF

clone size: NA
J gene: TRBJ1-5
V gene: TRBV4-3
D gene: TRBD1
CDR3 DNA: TGCGCCAGCAGCCCCCGGACAGGAGGCAATCAGCCCCAGCATTTT
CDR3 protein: CASSPRTGGNQPQHF

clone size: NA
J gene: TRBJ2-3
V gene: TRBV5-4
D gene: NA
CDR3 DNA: TGTGCCAGCAGCTTCACCACTAGCCTGGCTACGCAGTATTTT
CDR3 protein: CASSFTTSLATQYF

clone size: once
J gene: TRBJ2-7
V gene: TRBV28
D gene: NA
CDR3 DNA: TGTGCCAGCAGACCGTCCGGGACAAGCTCCTACGAGCAGTACTTC
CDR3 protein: CASRPSGTSSYEQYF

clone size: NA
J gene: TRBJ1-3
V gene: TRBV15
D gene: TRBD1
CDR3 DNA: TGTGCCGCTAGACAGGGGATGGGAAACACCATATATTTT
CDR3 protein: CAARQGMGNTIYF

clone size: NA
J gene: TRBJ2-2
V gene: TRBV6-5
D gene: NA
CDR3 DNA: TGTGCCAGCAGTTACCGGGGACCCGGTACCGGGGAGCTGTTTTTT
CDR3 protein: CASSYRGPGTGELFF

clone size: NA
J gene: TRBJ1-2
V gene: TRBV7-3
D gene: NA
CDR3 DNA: TGTGCCAGCAGCTCCGACGGGGTCGCTAACTATGGCTACACCTTC
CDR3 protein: CASSSDGVANYGYTF

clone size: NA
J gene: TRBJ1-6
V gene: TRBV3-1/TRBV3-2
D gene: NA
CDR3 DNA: TGTGCCAGCAGCCAAGATCCCGGGAGCTCCTATAATTCACCCCTCCACTTT
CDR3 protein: CASSQDPGSSYNSPLHF

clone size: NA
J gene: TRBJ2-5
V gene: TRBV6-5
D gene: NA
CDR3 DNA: TGTGCCAGCAGTCATACTGCAGGGAAAGAGACCCAGTACTTC
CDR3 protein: CASSHTAGKETQYF

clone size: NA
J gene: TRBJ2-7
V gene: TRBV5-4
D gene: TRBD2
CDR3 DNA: TGTGCCAGCGCCATACCGCCGGAAGCGGGGGGGCGGTACGAGCAGTACTTC
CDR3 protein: CASAIPPEAGGRYEQYF

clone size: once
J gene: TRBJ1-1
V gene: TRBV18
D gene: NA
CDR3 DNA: TGTGCCAGCTCACAACTTAAGAACACTGAAGCTTTCTTT
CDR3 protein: CASSQLKNTEAFF